These 19 T cell receptor beta chains came from one sample sequenced in a study of cytomegalovirus exposure and HLA in healthy donors. The PCR used 60 Vbeta and 13 Jbeta primers. Produced via immunoSEQ multiplex PCR; TCRdb's table is partial and in-frame only. The sample holds approximately 90,000 clones, about 7.6% seen once. Specimen: PBMCs. The receptors were sampled from a man in his fifties in good health and CMV-seronegative.

CDR3 bases: TGCGCCAGCAGCCAAGTAGGTTCGGCGGGACTACATACCCCCTCCTACAATGAGCAGTTCTTC. It codes for CASSQVGSAGLHTPSYNEQFF. This rearrangement joins TRBV4-3 to TRBJ2-1; TRBD2 matches 7 bases. With 1 base clipped from V and 0 bases from J, the junction kept 18 bases outside the gene matches. Germline-derived CDR1 and CDR2 are LGHNA and YSLEER. The CDR3 runs to 21 residues.

This clone has just a few counts. This CDR3 reads CASSGGQGASQPQHF. The DNA of the CDR3 is TGTGCCAGCAGTGGCGGACAGGGGGCAAGTCAGCCCCAGCATTTT. V gene TRBV2 combines with J gene TRBJ1-5, with 11 bases lining up with TRBD1. CDR3 length equals 15 residues. Germline values: CDR1 SNHLY, CDR2 FYNNEI. V was clipped by 4 bases and J by 6 bases; unmatched bases: 5.

This chain connects TRBV19 to TRBJ1-4; D unresolved. V was cut by 5 bases and J by 6 bases, with 4 bases left in between. The germline V gene encodes CDR1 LNHDA and CDR2 SQIVND (reference sequence). CDR3 size: 11 residues. The CDR3 coding sequence is TGTGCCAGTAGTTCATATGAAAAACTGTTTTTT. This translates into CASSSYEKLFF. Drawing the rest from reference TRBV19 and TRBJ1-4, the complete variable domain is DGGITQSPKYLFRKEGQNVTLSCEQNLNHDAMYWYRQDPGQGLRLIYYSQIVNDFQKGDIAEGYSVSREKKESFPLTVTSAQKNPTAFYLCASSSYEKLFFGSGTQLSVL.

V is TRBV29-1 and J is TRBJ2-7; 7 nucleotides line up with TRBD1. The CDR3 loop spans 13 amino acids. Germline lookup yields CDR1 SQVTM and CDR2 ANQGSEA. The junction had 5 bases not matched to a gene; V was cut back by 4 bases and J by 2 bases. CDR3 in amino acids: CSVGRTGTYEQYF. The CDR3 nucleotides are TGCAGCGTTGGTCGGACAGGAACCTACGAGCAGTACTTC.

The chain carries TRBV18 and TRBJ2-1, with TRBD1 matching over 9 bases. Germline CDR1 KGHSH, CDR2 LQKENI. Trimming took 2 bases from V and 3 from J; bases not matched to a gene: 2. The CDR3 consists of 15 residues. The CDR3 sequence: CASSPGTGFYNEQFF. In nucleotides, the CDR3 is TGTGCCAGCTCACCAGGGACAGGGTTCTACAATGAGCAGTTCTTC.

This clone was recorded a few times. The chain carries TRBV5-4 and TRBJ1-4; maybe TRBD1 (6 bases). This CDR3 is 14 amino acids long. V was pared by 0 bases and J by 4 bases, with 7 bases between. Germline V CDR1 and CDR2: SGHNT, YYREEE (reference sequence). The CDR3 nucleotides read TGTGCCAGCAGCTTGGAGGGGGATAATGAAAAACTGTTTTTT. Translating it yields CASSLEGDNEKLFF.

The chain links TRBV6-5 to TRBJ2-7; D might be TRBD2 (6 bases). Looked up from germline, CDR1 is MNHEY and CDR2 is SVGAGI. This CDR3 has 14 amino acids. Trimming pared 6 bases from V and 2 bases from J, leaving 14 bases between. The CDR3 region has the DNA TGTGCCAGCAGGGTCGGGGGAACGACCTACGAGCAGTACTTC. This gives the protein CASRVGGTTYEQYF.

V and J are TRBV6-1 and TRBJ2-5, with D possibly being TRBD1 (7 bases). The J call may not be correct, given that the DNA end is closer to TRBJ2-7. Germline V CDR1 and CDR2: MNHNS, SASEGT. The CDR3 runs to 14 residues. The CDR3 nucleotides are TGTGCCAGCAGTGAACGGCCAGGGGGAGGCGAGCAGTACTTC. As protein: CASSERPGGGEQYF.

The chain recombines TRBV5-8 with TRBJ2-5; 9 bases match TRBD1. CDR3 size: 16 residues. Germline CDR1 SGHTS, CDR2 YDEGEE. J was trimmed by 4 bases and V by 0 bases; bases with no gene match: 7. For the CDR3, the DNA is TGTGCCAGCAGCTTGGGCGGGACAGGGTCGCGAGAGACCCAGTACTTC. Translation: CASSLGGTGSRETQYF. The full variable domain, completed using reference TRBV5-8 and TRBJ2-5, is EAGVTQSPTHLIKTRGQQATLRCSPISGHTSVYWYQQALGLGLQFLLWYDEGEERNRGNFPPRFSGRQFPNYSSELNVNALELEDSALYLCASSLGGTGSRETQYFGPGTRLLVL.

V gene TRBV18 combines with J gene TRBJ1-4; tentative D call: TRBD1 (6 bases). CDR1 and CDR2 from the germline V gene are KGHSH and LQKENI. This CDR3 is 17 amino acids long. V was shortened by 1 base and J by 2 bases, with 14 bases between the two germline ends. The CDR3 region is CASSPQGVGPTNEKLFF. In nucleotides, the CDR3 is TGTGCCAGCTCACCACAGGGGGTTGGCCCTACTAATGAAAAACTGTTTTTT.

Only a few counts were recorded for this clone. V gene TRBV28 combines with J gene TRBJ1-2; the D gene is possibly TRBD1 (6 bases). This CDR3 is 12 amino acids long. Trimming removed 10 bases from V and 6 bases from J, with 15 bases in between. CDR1 MDHEN and CDR2 SYDVKM come from the germline V gene. The chain's CDR3 is CAIIEGENGYTF. CDR3 nucleotide sequence: TGTGCCATCATTGAGGGGGAGAATGGCTACACCTTC.

This clone was picked up a small number of times. Here the CDR3 reads CASSLPGTRSYEQYF. In DNA form, the CDR3 reads TGTGCCAGCAGCTTACCAGGGACTCGCTCCTACGAGCAGTACTTC. The rearrangement joins TRBV5-4 to TRBJ2-7; tentatively, D is TRBD2 (6 bases). The V and J ends lost 2 bases and 0 bases respectively, with 12 bases between them. Looked up from germline, CDR1 is SGHNT and CDR2 is YYREEE (reference sequence). The CDR3 totals 15 residues.

V usage is TRBV9 and J usage is TRBJ2-3; TRBD2 aligns across 7 bases. V shed 4 bases and J 0 bases; nucleotides not matched to a gene: 8. CDR3 length: 16 residues. CDR1 SGDLS and CDR2 YYNGEE come from the germline V gene. The CDR3 nucleotides read TGTGCCAGCAGCTCAGCGGGGAGAGCTAGCACAGATACGCAGTATTTT. Amino acids: CASSSAGRASTDTQYF.

This rearrangement joins TRBV7-8 to TRBJ2-1; a possible D gene is TRBD1 (5 bases). The V and J ends lost 5 bases and 5 bases respectively, with 13 bases between them. CDR3 size: 14 residues. The germline V gene encodes CDR1 SGHVS and CDR2 FQNEAQ. The CDR3 loop reads CASSVPLGHNEQFF. CDR3 bases: TGTGCCAGCAGCGTACCGTTGGGGCACAATGAGCAGTTCTTC.

This clone was counted only a few times. The genes are TRBV7-8 and TRBJ1-1, with D perhaps TRBD1 (5 bases). V was cut by 5 bases and J by 7 bases, with 14 bases left in between. Germline loops: CDR1 SGHVS, CDR2 FQNEAQ. There are 13 residues in the CDR3. The CDR3 bases are TGTGCCAGCAGCGCTACGATGCAGGGTGAAGCTTTCTTT. Residues: CASSATMQGEAFF.

This chain uses TRBV5-6 with TRBJ2-7; D not certain. The V gene lost 0 bases and the J gene lost 2 bases, with 6 bases spanning the gap. CDR1 SGHDT and CDR2 YYEEEE come from the germline V gene. The CDR3 runs to 13 residues. As DNA, the CDR3 is TGTGCCAGCAGCTTGGCAGGAACCTACGAGCAGTACTTC. Amino acids: CASSLAGTYEQYF.

This clone turned up a few times. CDR3 loop: CASSTPYRGRGQETQYF. CDR3 bases: TGTGCCAGCAGTACCCCCTACAGGGGGAGAGGCCAAGAGACCCAGTACTTC. V gene TRBV25-1 combines with J gene TRBJ2-5, with TRBD1 identical over 8 bases. The ends lost 5 bases at V and 1 base at J; junction bases unmatched: 12. This CDR3 has 17 amino acids. CDR1 and CDR2 (germline): MGHDK, SYGVNS.

This clone was found a few times. The V gene is TRBV7-3, the J gene TRBJ2-3; D call uncertain. CDR1 is SGHTA, CDR2 FQGTGA, per germline. The V gene lost 3 bases and the J gene lost 4 bases, with 8 bases spanning the gap. The CDR3 spans 13 residues. DNA of the CDR3: TGTGCCAGCAGCTTGAGAGGTGCAGATACGCAGTATTTT. Its translation: CASSLRGADTQYF.

In its sample, this clone was seen a few times. This chain links TRBV15 with TRBJ2-5; a weak D match, TRBD2 (6 bases). The ends were cut back, 8 bases at V and 5 bases at J, with 12 bases in the middle. CDR1 and CDR2 from the germline V gene are LNHNV and YYDKDF (reference sequence). This CDR3 comprises 12 residues. The CDR3: CATSGVGETQYF. In DNA, the CDR3 is TGTGCCACCTCGGGAGTCGGGGAGACCCAGTACTTC.